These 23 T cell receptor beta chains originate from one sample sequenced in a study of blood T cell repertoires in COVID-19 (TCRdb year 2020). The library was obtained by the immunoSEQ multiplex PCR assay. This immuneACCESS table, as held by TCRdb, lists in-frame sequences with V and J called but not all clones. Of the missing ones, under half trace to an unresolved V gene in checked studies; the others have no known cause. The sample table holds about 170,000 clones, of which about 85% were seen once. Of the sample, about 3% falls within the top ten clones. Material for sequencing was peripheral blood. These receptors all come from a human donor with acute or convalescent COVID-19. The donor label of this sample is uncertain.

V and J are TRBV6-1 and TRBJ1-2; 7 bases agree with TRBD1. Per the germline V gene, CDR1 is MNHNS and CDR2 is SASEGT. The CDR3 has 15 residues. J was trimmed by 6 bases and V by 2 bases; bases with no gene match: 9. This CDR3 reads CASSEWEQGKHGYTF. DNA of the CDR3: TGTGCCAGCAGTGAATGGGAACAGGGGAAACATGGCTACACCTTC.

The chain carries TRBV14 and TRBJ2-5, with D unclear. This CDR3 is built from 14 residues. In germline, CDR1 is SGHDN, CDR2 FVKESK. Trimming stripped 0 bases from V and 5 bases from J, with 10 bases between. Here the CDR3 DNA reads TGTGCCAGCAGCCAAGATCCCCGCGAGGAGACCCAGTACTTC. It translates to CASSQDPREETQYF. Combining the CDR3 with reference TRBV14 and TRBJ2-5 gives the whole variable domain EAGVTQFPSHSVIEKGQTVTLRCDPISGHDNLYWYRRVMGKEIKFLLHFVKESKQDESGMPNNRFLAERTGGTYSTLKVQPAELEDSGVYFCASSQDPREETQYFGPGTRLLVL.

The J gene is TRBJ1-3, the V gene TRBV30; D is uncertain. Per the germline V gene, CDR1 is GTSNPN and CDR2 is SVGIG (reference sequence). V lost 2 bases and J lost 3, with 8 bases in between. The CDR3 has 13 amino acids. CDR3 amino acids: CAWSNSFGNTIYF. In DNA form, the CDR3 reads TGTGCCTGGAGTAACAGTTTTGGAAACACCATATATTTT.

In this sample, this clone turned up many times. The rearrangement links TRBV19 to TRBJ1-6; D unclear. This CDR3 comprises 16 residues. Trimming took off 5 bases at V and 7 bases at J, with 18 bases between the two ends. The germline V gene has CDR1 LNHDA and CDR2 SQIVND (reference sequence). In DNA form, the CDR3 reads TGTGCCAGTAGTCCAGACCTTTTTTCGAGGAATTCACCCCTCCACTTT. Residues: CASSPDLFSRNSPLHF.

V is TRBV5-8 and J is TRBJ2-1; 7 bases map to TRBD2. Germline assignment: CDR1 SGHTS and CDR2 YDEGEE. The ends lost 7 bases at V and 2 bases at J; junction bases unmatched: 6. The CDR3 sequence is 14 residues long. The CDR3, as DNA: TGTGCCAGCCGTCGTCTAGCGGCCTACAATGAGCAGTTCTTC. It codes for CASRRLAAYNEQFF. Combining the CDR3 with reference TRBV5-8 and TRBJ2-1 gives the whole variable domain EAGVTQSPTHLIKTRGQQATLRCSPISGHTSVYWYQQALGLGLQFLLWYDEGEERNRGNFPPRFSGRQFPNYSSELNVNALELEDSALYLCASRRLAAYNEQFFGPGTRLTVL.

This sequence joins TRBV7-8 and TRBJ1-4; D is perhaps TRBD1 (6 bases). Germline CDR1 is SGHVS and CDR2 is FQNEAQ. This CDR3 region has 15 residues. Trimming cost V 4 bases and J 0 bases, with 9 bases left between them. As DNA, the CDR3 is TGTGCCAGCAGCTACCGGACAGCAACTAATGAAAAACTGTTTTTT. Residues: CASSYRTATNEKLFF.

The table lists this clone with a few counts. CDR3 sequence reads: CASKRQMETQYF. The DNA for the CDR3 is TGTGCCAGCAAGCGACAGATGGAGACCCAGTACTTC. V is TRBV2 and J is TRBJ2-5, with D maybe TRBD1 (5 bases). The germline gives CDR1 SNHLY, CDR2 FYNNEI. V lost 7 bases, J lost 5 bases, and 11 bases lay in between. This CDR3 is built from 12 residues.

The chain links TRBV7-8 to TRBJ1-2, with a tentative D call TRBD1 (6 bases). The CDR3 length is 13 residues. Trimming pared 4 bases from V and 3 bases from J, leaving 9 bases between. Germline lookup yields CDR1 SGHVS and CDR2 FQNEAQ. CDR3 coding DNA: TGTGCCAGCAGCTCCGGGACACACTATGGCTACACCTTC. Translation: CASSSGTHYGYTF.

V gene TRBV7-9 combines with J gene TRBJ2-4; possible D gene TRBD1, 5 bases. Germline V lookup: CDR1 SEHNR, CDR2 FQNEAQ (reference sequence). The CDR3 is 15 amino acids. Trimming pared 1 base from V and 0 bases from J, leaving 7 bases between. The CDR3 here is CASSLDRLAKNIQYF. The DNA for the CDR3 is TGTGCCAGCAGCTTAGACAGGCTAGCCAAAAACATTCAGTACTTC.

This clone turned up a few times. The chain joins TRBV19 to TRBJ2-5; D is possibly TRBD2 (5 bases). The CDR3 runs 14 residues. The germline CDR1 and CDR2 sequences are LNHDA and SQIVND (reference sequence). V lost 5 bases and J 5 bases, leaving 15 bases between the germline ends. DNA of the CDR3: TGTGCCAGTAGTGTAACCGGGGTTATCGAGACCCAGTACTTC. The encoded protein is CASSVTGVIETQYF.

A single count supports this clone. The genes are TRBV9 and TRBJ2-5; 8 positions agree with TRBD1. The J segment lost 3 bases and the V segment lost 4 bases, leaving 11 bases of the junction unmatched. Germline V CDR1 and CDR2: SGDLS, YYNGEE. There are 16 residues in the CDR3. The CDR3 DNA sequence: TGTGCCAGCAGCCTCCGGACAGGGAGGAAGGAAGAGACCCAGTACTTC. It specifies CASSLRTGRKEETQYF. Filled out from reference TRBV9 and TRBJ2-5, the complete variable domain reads DSGVTQTPKHLITATGQRVTLRCSPRSGDLSVYWYQQSLDQGLQFLIQYYNGEERAKGNILERFSAQQFPDLHSELNLSSLELGDSALYFCASSLRTGRKEETQYFGPGTRLLVL.

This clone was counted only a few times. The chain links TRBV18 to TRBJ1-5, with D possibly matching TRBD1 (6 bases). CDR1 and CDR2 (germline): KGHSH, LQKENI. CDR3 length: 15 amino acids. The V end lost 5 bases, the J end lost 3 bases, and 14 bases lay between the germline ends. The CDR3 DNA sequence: TGTGCCAGCTCATCGAAGGACAGTCTCAATCAGCCCCAGCATTTT. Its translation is CASSSKDSLNQPQHF.

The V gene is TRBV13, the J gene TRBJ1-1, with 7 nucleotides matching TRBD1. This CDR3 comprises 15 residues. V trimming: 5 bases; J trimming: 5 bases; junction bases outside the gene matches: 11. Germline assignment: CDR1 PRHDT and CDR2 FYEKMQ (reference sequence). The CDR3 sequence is CASSRRTGLRTEAFF. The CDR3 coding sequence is TGTGCCAGCAGCCGCCGGACAGGTTTGAGAACTGAAGCTTTCTTT.

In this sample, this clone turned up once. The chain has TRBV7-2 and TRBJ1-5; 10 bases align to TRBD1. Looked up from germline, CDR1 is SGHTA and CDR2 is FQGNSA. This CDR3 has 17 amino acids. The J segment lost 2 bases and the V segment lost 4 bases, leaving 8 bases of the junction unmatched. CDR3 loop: CASSSGQGVVGNQPQHF. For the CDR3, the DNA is TGTGCCAGCAGCTCCGGACAGGGGGTGGTCGGCAATCAGCCCCAGCATTTT.

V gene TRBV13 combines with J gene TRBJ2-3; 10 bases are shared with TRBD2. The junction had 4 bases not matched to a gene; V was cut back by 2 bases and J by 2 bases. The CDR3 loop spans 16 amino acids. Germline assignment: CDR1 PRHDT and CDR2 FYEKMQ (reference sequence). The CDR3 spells CASSLYSGGDTDTQYF. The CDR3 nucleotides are TGTGCCAGCAGCTTATACAGCGGGGGGGACACAGATACGCAGTATTTT.

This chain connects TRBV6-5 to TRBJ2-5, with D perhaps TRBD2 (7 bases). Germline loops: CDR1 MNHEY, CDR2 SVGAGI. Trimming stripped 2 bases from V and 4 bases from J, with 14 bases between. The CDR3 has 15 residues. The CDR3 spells CASSYRGGAGETQYF. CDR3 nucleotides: TGTGCCAGCAGTTACAGAGGGGGGGCCGGAGAGACCCAGTACTTC.

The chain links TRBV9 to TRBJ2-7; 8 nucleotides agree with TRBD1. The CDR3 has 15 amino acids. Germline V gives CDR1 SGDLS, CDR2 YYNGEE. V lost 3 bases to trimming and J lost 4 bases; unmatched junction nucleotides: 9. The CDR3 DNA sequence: TGTGCCAGCAGCGAACGGACAGGGAGTGGGTACGAGCAGTACTTC. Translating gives CASSERTGSGYEQYF.

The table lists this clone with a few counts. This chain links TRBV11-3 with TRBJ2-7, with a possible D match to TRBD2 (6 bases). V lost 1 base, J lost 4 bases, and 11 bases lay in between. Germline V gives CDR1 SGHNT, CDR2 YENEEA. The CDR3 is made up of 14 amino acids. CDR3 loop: CASSLVGGDYEQYF. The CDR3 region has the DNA TGTGCCAGCAGCTTAGTAGGCGGGGATTACGAGCAGTACTTC.

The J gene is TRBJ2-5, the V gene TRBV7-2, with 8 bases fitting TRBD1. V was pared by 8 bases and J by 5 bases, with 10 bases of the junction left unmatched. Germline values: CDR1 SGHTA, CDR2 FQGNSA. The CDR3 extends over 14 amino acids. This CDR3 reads CASSRDRQGETQYF. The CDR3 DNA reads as TGTGCCAGCTCCCGGGACAGGCAAGGGGAGACCCAGTACTTC.

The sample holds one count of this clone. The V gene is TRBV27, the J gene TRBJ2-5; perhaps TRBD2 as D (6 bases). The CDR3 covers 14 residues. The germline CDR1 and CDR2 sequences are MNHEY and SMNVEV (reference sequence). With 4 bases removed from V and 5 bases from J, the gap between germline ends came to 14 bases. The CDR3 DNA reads TGTGCCAGCAGTTCACACCGGGACTGGGAGACCCAGTACTTC. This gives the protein CASSSHRDWETQYF.

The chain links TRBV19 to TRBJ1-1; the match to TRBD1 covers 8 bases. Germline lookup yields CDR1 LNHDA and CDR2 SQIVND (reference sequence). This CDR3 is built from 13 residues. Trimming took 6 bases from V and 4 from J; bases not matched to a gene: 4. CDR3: CASRDRVSTEAFF. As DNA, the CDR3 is TGTGCCAGTAGGGACAGGGTGAGCACTGAAGCTTTCTTT.

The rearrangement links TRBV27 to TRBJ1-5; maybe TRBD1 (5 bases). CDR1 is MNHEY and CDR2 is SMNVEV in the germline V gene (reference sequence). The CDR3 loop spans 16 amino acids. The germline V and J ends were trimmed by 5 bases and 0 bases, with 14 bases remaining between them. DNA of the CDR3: TGTGCCAGCAGTCCGACAAGGGGTATTAGCAATCAGCCCCAGCATTTT. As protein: CASSPTRGISNQPQHF.

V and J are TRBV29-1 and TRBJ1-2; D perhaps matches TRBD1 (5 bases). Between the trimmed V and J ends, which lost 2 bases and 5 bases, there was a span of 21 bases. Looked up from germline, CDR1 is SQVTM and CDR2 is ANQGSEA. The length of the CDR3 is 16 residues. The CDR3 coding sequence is TGCAGCGTTGAACGGTGGAGTGGGGTTAGGGGTTATGGCTACACCTTC. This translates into CSVERWSGVRGYGYTF.